Listed below are T cell receptor beta chains from one sample, sequenced in a study of T cells in Graves' hyperthyroidism and ophthalmopathy. TCRdb processed the multiplex PCR reads anew with MiXCR; each CDR3 protein has one entry. The data hold a few hundred thousand distinct CDR3 sequences, with around 20% observed a single time. Sequences were obtained from blood. All receptors come from a man younger than 35 with Graves' hyperthyroidism. Both conserved end residues are part of each CDR3. Each record gives: V gene, J gene, clone size, CDR3 protein. Clone size is given for some rows only: seen once, a few or many times, or a class if the clone is expanded.

>TRBV6-2/TRBV6-3|TRBJ1-1|NA
CASSSLQLHPEAFF
>TRBV28|TRBJ2-3|many
CASGRGGTDTQYF
>TRBV12-3/TRBV12-4|TRBJ1-1|NA
CASSYEDEAFF
>TRBV6-1|TRBJ2-5|few
CASSGDRVGETQYF
>TRBV12-3/TRBV12-4|TRBJ1-1|many
CASSLKGTDTEAFF
>TRBV11-3|TRBJ1-1|many
CASSPGWGLRAFF
>TRBV20-1|TRBJ2-2|many
CGSWALHTGELFF
>TRBV19|TRBJ1-6|NA
CASSMTGGSPLHF
>TRBV24-1|TRBJ2-3|few
CATSDLTAGVDTQYF
>TRBV20-1|TRBJ2-7|many
CSASPRLASYEQYF
>TRBV6-1|TRBJ2-5|few
CASKHAWETQYF
>TRBV6-2/TRBV6-3|TRBJ1-5|NA
CASSYSIRNRGLGGNQPQHF
>TRBV15|TRBJ2-7|many
CATSRGGSSSREQYF
>TRBV6-4|TRBJ2-2|many
CASSETATGELFF
>TRBV9|TRBJ1-1|many
CASSVRLNTEAFF
>TRBV2|TRBJ1-1|NA
CASSPQRLNTEAFF
>TRBV3-1|TRBJ2-5|many
CASSPAVRGTQYF
>TRBV6-1|TRBJ1-2|few
CASSDPSRGSYGYTF
>TRBV6-2/TRBV6-3|TRBJ2-3|many
CASSLLSRSARDTQYF
>TRBV5-5|TRBJ1-2|NA
CASSLSGDPNYGYTF
>TRBV4-1|TRBJ2-5|many
CASSHLAGGLETQYF
>TRBV3-1|TRBJ1-1|few
CASRSQGRHTEAFF
>TRBV7-4|TRBJ1-1|many
CASSLKGENTEAFF
>TRBV7-9|TRBJ2-5|few
CASSRGTVVTKETQYF
>TRBV28|TRBJ2-3|many
CASSPQVDTQYF
>TRBV5-1|TRBJ1-2|many
CASSSAAGGNYGYTF
>TRBV6-1|TRBJ1-5|many
CASSEGGTPQHF
>TRBV12-3/TRBV12-4|TRBJ1-2|many
CASSEGQLSVYGYTF
>TRBV6-5|TRBJ2-1|NA
CASSPGGSGGSNEQFF
>TRBV6-2/TRBV6-3|TRBJ2-7|many
CASSYSIARGHYEQYF
>TRBV28|TRBJ2-7|NA
CASSLRPRIAYEQYF
>TRBV6-2/TRBV6-3|TRBJ1-3|few
CASSNLRGAGSTGNTIYF
>TRBV9|TRBJ2-7|NA
CASSVGSGDSYEQYF
>TRBV28|TRBJ1-1|few
CASSPRVAPRAFF
>TRBV7-2|TRBJ1-2|many
CASSFDRSYGYTF
>TRBV20-1|TRBJ2-7|many
CSAAYEYSSYEQYF
>TRBV7-9|TRBJ1-1|many
CASSLANWYTNTEAFF
>TRBV6-5|TRBJ1-1|NA
CASSYPGGGDAFF
>TRBV3-1|TRBJ2-5|many
CASSQDRKYQETQYF
>TRBV11-3|TRBJ2-5|NA
CASSSGGTPEGTQYF
>TRBV30|TRBJ2-5|many
CAWSAGFQETQYF
>TRBV6-1|TRBJ2-7|many
CASCGTSGSYEQYF
>TRBV28|TRBJ1-1|many
CASRVRIQGRRNTEAFF
>TRBV24-1|TRBJ1-5|NA
CATSDSRDPYSNQPQHF
>TRBV27|TRBJ1-5|NA
CASRRGQGGQPQHF
>TRBV11-2|TRBJ1-1|many
CASSLVGTEAFF
>TRBV19|TRBJ1-1|many
CASSIMGEEAFF
>TRBV6-1|TRBJ1-2|many
CASRNGSRGRESYTF
>TRBV12-3/TRBV12-4|TRBJ2-5|many
CASTYIRSGQETQYF
>TRBV28|TRBJ1-3|many
CASSSVPISLAGNTIYF
>TRBV20-1|TRBJ2-5|few
CSARKFGRGQDPQETQYF